These 27 T cell receptor beta chains were sequenced from one sample in a study of blood T cell repertoires in COVID-19. Some clones are missing from TCRdb's copy, which holds only in-frame ones; the method was immunoSEQ multiplex PCR. The sample shows roughly 400,000 clones, 85% to 90% of them seen only once. The sequencing sample was made of PBMCs or T cells enriched from blood (not recorded which). These receptors were obtained from a man younger than 45 who had recovered from COVID-19.

J is TRBJ2-4 and V is TRBV25-1, with TRBD2 matching 11 bases. The CDR3 covers 15 residues. CDR1 MGHDK and CDR2 SYGVNS come from the germline V gene. Germline trimming cut 5 bases from V and 8 bases from J; bases unmatched to any gene: 8. The CDR3 is CASSPPTSGIDIQYF. The DNA of the CDR3 is TGTGCCAGCAGTCCCCCGACTAGCGGGATAGACATTCAGTACTTC.

The rearrangement joins TRBV28 to TRBJ1-6; the D gene is possibly TRBD1 (5 bases). CDR1 is MDHEN, CDR2 SYDVKM, per germline. V gave up 7 bases and J gave up 8 bases, with 15 bases separating them. The CDR3 is 14 amino acids. DNA for the CDR3: TGTGCCAGCACGCGGGAGGGGTCGTATTCACCCCTCCACTTT. It codes for CASTREGSYSPLHF.

This rearrangement joins TRBV6-5 to TRBJ1-1; D remains ambiguous. The CDR3 covers 14 residues. Per the germline V gene, CDR1 is MNHEY and CDR2 is SVGAGI. Between the trimmed V and J ends, which lost 8 bases and 1 base, there was a span of 14 bases. For the CDR3, the DNA is TGTGCCAGCCAAAAAATCGGGTGGAACACTGAAGCTTTCTTT. Translated, it gives CASQKIGWNTEAFF.

The chain combines TRBV28 with TRBJ1-2; possible D gene TRBD1, 6 bases. The CDR3 covers 16 residues. Germline assignment: CDR1 MDHEN and CDR2 SYDVKM. Trimming took off 6 bases at V and 3 bases at J, with 20 bases between the two ends. The CDR3 coding sequence is TGTGCCAGCAGCGGTCAGACAGGAAACTGGGACTATGGCTACACCTTC. It encodes CASSGQTGNWDYGYTF.

This chain joins TRBV19 and TRBJ2-2; no firm D call. Trimming pared 7 bases from V and 7 bases from J, leaving 22 bases between. The CDR3 is 16 amino acids. Germline CDR1 reads LNHDA; CDR2 reads SQIVND (reference sequence). CDR3 DNA: TGTGCCAGTAAAGGCACAGCTCCGACCGTAGGCGGGGAGCTGTTTTTT. Protein sequence: CASKGTAPTVGGELFF. Supplemented by reference TRBV19 and TRBJ2-2, the full variable domain reads DGGITQSPKYLFRKEGQNVTLSCEQNLNHDAMYWYRQDPGQGLRLIYYSQIVNDFQKGDIAEGYSVSREKKESFPLTVTSAQKNPTAFYLCASKGTAPTVGGELFFGEGSRLTVL.

This clone showed up just a few times. This rearrangement joins TRBV28 to TRBJ1-1; D is unresolved. CDR3 length equals 13 residues. Looked up from germline, CDR1 is MDHEN and CDR2 is SYDVKM. V dropped 3 bases and J dropped 5 bases, with 10 bases sitting between them. The CDR3 sequence: CASSLIGRTEAFF. Here the CDR3 DNA reads TGTGCCAGCAGTTTGATAGGGAGGACTGAAGCTTTCTTT.

The V and J genes are TRBV5-1 and TRBJ2-7; TRBD2 matches 8 bases. There are 15 residues in the CDR3. CDR1 is SGHRS, CDR2 YFSETQ, per germline. V was pared by 4 bases and J by 2 bases, with 8 bases of the junction left unmatched. CDR3 amino acids: CASSALTSATYEQYF. The DNA of the CDR3 is TGCGCCAGCAGCGCCCTGACTAGCGCGACCTACGAGCAGTACTTC.

The chain links TRBV29-1 to TRBJ2-2, with 9 bases lining up with TRBD2. Germline values: CDR1 SQVTM, CDR2 ANQGSEA. The CDR3 is 14 residues long. The V segment lost 3 bases and the J segment 7 bases; nucleotides outside the gene matches: 6. The CDR3 sequence: CSVDGLAGHGELFF. The CDR3 nucleotides read TGCAGCGTTGATGGGCTAGCGGGACACGGGGAGCTGTTTTTT.

CDR3 loop: CSAELQMNTEAFF. The CDR3 nucleotides read TGCAGCGCGGAGTTACAGATGAACACTGAAGCTTTCTTT. J is TRBJ1-1 and V is TRBV29-1; D unclear. CDR1 and CDR2 from the germline V gene are SQVTM and ANQGSEA. The CDR3 has 13 amino acids. V dropped 7 bases and J dropped 0 bases, with 12 bases sitting between them.

The V gene is TRBV5-6, the J gene TRBJ2-5; possibly TRBD1 for D (5 bases). V was clipped by 5 bases and J by 5 bases, with 22 bases between them. Germline V gives CDR1 SGHDT, CDR2 YYEEEE. The CDR3 extends over 16 amino acids. CDR3 in amino acids: CASSSALGVLRETQYF. The CDR3 nucleotides read TGTGCCAGCAGTTCGGCGTTAGGGGTGTTGAGGGAGACCCAGTACTTC.

The chain has TRBV5-1 and TRBJ1-4; 10 nucleotides match TRBD1. With V trimmed by 4 bases and J by 6 bases, 3 bases remained unmatched. The CDR3 runs to 14 residues. In germline, CDR1 is SGHRS, CDR2 YFSETQ. The CDR3 reads CASSRTGGYEKLFF. In nucleotides, the CDR3 is TGCGCCAGCAGCCGGACAGGGGGTTATGAAAAACTGTTTTTT.

This clone has just one count. The rearrangement uses TRBV29-1 and TRBJ2-6; TRBD1 agrees at 7 bases. Germline V gives CDR1 SQVTM, CDR2 ANQGSEA. This CDR3 has 16 amino acids. The V gene end was trimmed by 5 bases and the J gene end by 3 bases; junction bases not matched to a gene: 10. CDR3 amino acids: CSVSDRTSGGANVLTF. CDR3 nucleotides: TGCAGCGTTTCGGACAGGACCTCTGGTGGGGCCAACGTCCTGACTTTC. The full variable domain, with the rest looked up from reference TRBV29-1 and TRBJ2-6, is SAVISQKPSRDICQRGTSLTIQCQVDSQVTMMFWYRQQPGQSLTLIATANQGSEATYESGFVIDKFPISRPNLTFSTLTVSNMSPEDSSIYLCSVSDRTSGGANVLTFGAGSRLTVL.

The table lists this clone with a count of one. This chain connects TRBV18 to TRBJ2-7; tentative D call: TRBD2 (5 bases). The V gene lost 6 bases and the J gene lost 4 bases, with 16 bases spanning the gap. Germline CDR1 is KGHSH and CDR2 is LQKENI. The CDR3 has 14 amino acids. The CDR3 DNA sequence: TGTGCCAGCTCTCCGGGGAGTGGGTTGTACGAGCAGTACTTC. This codes for CASSPGSGLYEQYF.

CDR3 DNA: TGTGCCAGCAGCACGCGGGACGGAAGCTATGGCTACACCTTC. Its translation is CASSTRDGSYGYTF. The chain recombines TRBV7-9 with TRBJ1-2, with D possibly matching TRBD1 (5 bases). The CDR3 is made up of 14 amino acids. V lost 5 bases, J lost 4 bases, and 14 bases lay in between. CDR1 and CDR2 from the germline V gene are SEHNR and FQNEAQ (reference sequence).

The rearrangement joins TRBV7-2 to TRBJ2-3; D ambiguous. V lost 5 bases and J lost 1, with 4 bases in between. CDR3 length: 12 amino acids. The germline gives CDR1 SGHTA, CDR2 FQGNSA. This CDR3 reads CASSLRTDTQYF. The CDR3 DNA follows: TGTGCCAGCAGCCTTCGCACAGATACGCAGTATTTT. Together with reference TRBV7-2 and TRBJ2-3, the CDR3 gives the full variable domain: GAGVSQSPSNKVTEKGKDVELRCDPISGHTALYWYRQSLGQGLEFLIYFQGNSAPDKSGLPSDRFSAERTGGSVSTLTIQRTQQEDSAVYLCASSLRTDTQYFGPGTRLTVL.

The V gene is TRBV4-2, the J gene TRBJ2-7, with 10 bases that match TRBD2. With V trimmed by 1 base and J by 1 base, 13 bases remained unmatched. The CDR3 runs to 19 residues. The germline CDR1 and CDR2 sequences are LGHNA and YNFKEQ. CDR3 coding DNA: TGTGCCAGCAGCCAAGTCGGAATAGCGGGAGGTTATAGGTCCTACGAGCAGTACTTC. This gives the protein CASSQVGIAGGYRSYEQYF.

The J gene is TRBJ1-1, the V gene TRBV19, with TRBD1 as a possible D gene (5 bases). V dropped 5 bases and J dropped 4 bases, with 14 bases sitting between them. The CDR3 length is 14 residues. Per germline, CDR1 LNHDA and CDR2 SQIVND (reference sequence). The CDR3 here is CASSAEGAVTEAFF. The CDR3 DNA reads as TGTGCCAGTAGTGCAGAAGGGGCGGTCACTGAAGCTTTCTTT.

The CDR3 DNA is TGTGCCAGCGCGGGAACAGGTAGACAGCCCCAGCATTTT. Its translation is CASAGTGRQPQHF. The rearrangement links TRBV2 to TRBJ1-5, with a tentative D call TRBD1 (5 bases). This CDR3 has 13 residues. Trimming removed 8 bases from V and 7 bases from J, with 15 bases in between. CDR1 and CDR2 (germline): SNHLY, FYNNEI.

This clone was detected a few times. The chain recombines TRBV5-4 with TRBJ2-3, with TRBD2 matching over 7 bases. The CDR3 is 15 residues long. The germline V gene has CDR1 SGHNT and CDR2 YYREEE (reference sequence). The V segment lost 6 bases and the J segment 0 bases; nucleotides outside the gene matches: 7. CDR3 loop: CASTSGRESTDTQYF. The CDR3 bases are TGTGCCAGCACCTCGGGGCGGGAGAGCACAGATACGCAGTATTTT.

This clone was detected once. The CDR3 DNA sequence: TGTGCCAGCAGCCGTGATGCGGGGAACACTGAAGCTTTCTTT. It specifies CASSRDAGNTEAFF. This chain connects TRBV9 to TRBJ1-1; unclear D gene. V gave up 4 bases and J gave up 1 base, with 11 bases separating them. The CDR3 has 14 amino acids. The germline gives CDR1 SGDLS, CDR2 YYNGEE. The variable domain in full, completed from reference TRBV9 and TRBJ1-1, reads DSGVTQTPKHLITATGQRVTLRCSPRSGDLSVYWYQQSLDQGLQFLIQYYNGEERAKGNILERFSAQQFPDLHSELNLSSLELGDSALYFCASSRDAGNTEAFFGQGTRLTVV.

The gene calls are TRBV24-1 and TRBJ2-1; TRBD2 matches at 9 bases. Germline V gene sequence: CDR1 KGHDR, CDR2 SFDVKD. The CDR3 totals 15 residues. V lost 6 bases to trimming and J lost 3 bases; unmatched junction nucleotides: 5. The chain's CDR3 is CATSLSGSGYNEQFF. In nucleotides, the CDR3 is TGTGCCACCAGTCTTAGCGGGAGTGGCTACAATGAGCAGTTCTTC.

V and J are TRBV10-3 and TRBJ1-2; 9 positions match TRBD1. Germline CDR1 ENHRY, CDR2 SYGVKD. The V and J ends lost 10 bases and 6 bases, in that order; junction bases with no gene match: 6. The CDR3 contains 12 residues. CDR3 loop: CATRTGVDGYTF. The CDR3 bases are TGTGCCACCAGGACAGGGGTGGATGGCTACACCTTC.

The rearrangement uses TRBV7-2 and TRBJ1-6; D remains unclear. The V end was cut by 2 bases, the J end by 5 bases, with 10 bases between. The germline CDR1 and CDR2 sequences are SGHTA and FQGNSA. The CDR3 covers 15 residues. The DNA of the CDR3 is TGTGCCAGCAGCTTAAGCGGAGGTGATAATTCACCCCTCCACTTT. As protein: CASSLSGGDNSPLHF. Variable domain in full (rest from reference TRBV7-2 and TRBJ1-6): GAGVSQSPSNKVTEKGKDVELRCDPISGHTALYWYRQSLGQGLEFLIYFQGNSAPDKSGLPSDRFSAERTGGSVSTLTIQRTQQEDSAVYLCASSLSGGDNSPLHFGNGTRLTVT.

V usage is TRBV6-5 and J usage is TRBJ2-5; 7 positions match TRBD1. V trimming: 5 bases; J trimming: 4 bases; junction bases outside the gene matches: 4. This CDR3 region has 13 residues. Germline V gene lookup returns CDR1 MNHEY and CDR2 SVGAGI. CDR3 sequence: CASSTNRGETQYF. In nucleotides, the CDR3 is TGTGCCAGCAGTACCAACAGGGGAGAGACCCAGTACTTC.

The chain combines TRBV18 with TRBJ2-3; the D gene is possibly TRBD2 (6 bases). The CDR3 spans 13 residues. Germline loops: CDR1 KGHSH, CDR2 LQKENI. Trimming removed 3 bases at V and 5 bases at J, with 9 bases between. The DNA for the CDR3 is TGTGCCAGCTCACCCGGGGGTAAAGATACGCAGTATTTT. Translation gives CASSPGGKDTQYF.

The CDR3 reads CASSQDPRRDRANQPQHF. CDR3 DNA sequence: TGCGCCAGCAGCCAAGATCCCCGCCGGGACAGGGCTAATCAGCCCCAGCATTTT. This chain links TRBV4-1 with TRBJ1-5, with 9 bases fitting TRBD1. The CDR3 is 18 residues long. The V and J ends lost 0 bases and 4 bases, in that order; junction bases with no gene match: 10. Germline V gene lookup returns CDR1 MGHRA and CDR2 YSYEKL.

This clone has just a few counts. This rearrangement joins TRBV18 to TRBJ1-6; TRBD1 matches 7 bases. The CDR3 length is 15 residues. CDR1 and CDR2 (germline): KGHSH, LQKENI. V shed 2 bases and J 10 bases; nucleotides not matched to a gene: 8. The DNA for the CDR3 is TGTGCCAGCTCACCAGTGAGGGGGCGCGAATCACCCCTCCACTTT. Its translation: CASSPVRGRESPLHF.